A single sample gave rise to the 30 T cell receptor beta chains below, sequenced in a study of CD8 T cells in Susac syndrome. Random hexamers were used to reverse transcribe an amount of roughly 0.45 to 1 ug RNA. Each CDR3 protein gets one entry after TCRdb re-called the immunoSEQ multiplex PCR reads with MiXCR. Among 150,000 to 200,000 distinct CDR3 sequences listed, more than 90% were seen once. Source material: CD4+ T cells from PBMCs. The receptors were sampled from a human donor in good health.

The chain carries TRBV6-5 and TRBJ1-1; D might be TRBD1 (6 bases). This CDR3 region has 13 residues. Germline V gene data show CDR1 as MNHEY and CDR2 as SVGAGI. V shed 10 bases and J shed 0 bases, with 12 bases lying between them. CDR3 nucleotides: TGTGCCACCTACAGGGTCATGAACACTGAAGCTTTCTTT. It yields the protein CATYRVMNTEAFF.

The CDR3 DNA sequence: TGCAGTGCTAGAGATTATCCAGGCCCCACTGGGAATGAGCAGTTCTTC. It codes for CSARDYPGPTGNEQFF. The genes are TRBV20-1 and TRBJ2-1, with D unclear. This CDR3 has 16 residues. Germline assignment: CDR1 DFQATT and CDR2 SNEGSKA (reference sequence). V was shortened by 0 bases and J by 7 bases, with 19 bases between the two germline ends.

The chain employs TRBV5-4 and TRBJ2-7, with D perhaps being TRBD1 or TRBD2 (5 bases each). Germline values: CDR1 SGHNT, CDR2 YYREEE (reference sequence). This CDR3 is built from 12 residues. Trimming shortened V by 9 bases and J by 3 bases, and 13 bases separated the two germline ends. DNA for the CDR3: TGTGCCATGCAGGATGGGGGCTACGAGCAGTACTTC. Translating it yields CAMQDGGYEQYF.

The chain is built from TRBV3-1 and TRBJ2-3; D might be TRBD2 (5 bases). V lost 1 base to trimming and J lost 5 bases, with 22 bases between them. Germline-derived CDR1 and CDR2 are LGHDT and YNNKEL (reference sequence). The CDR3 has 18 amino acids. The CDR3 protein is CASSQGPAPTGIGDTQYF. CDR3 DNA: TGTGCCAGCAGCCAAGGCCCCGCACCCACGGGGATAGGAGATACGCAGTATTTT.

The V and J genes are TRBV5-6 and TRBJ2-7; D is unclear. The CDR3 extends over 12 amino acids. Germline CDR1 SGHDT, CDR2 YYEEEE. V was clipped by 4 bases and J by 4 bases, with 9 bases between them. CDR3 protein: CASSVSSYEQYF. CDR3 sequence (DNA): TGTGCCAGCAGCGTCTCAAGTTACGAGCAGTACTTC.

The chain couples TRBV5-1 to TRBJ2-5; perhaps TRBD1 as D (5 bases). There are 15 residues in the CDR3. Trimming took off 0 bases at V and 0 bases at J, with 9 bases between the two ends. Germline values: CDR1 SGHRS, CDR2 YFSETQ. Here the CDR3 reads CASSLGQGHQETQYF. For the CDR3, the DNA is TGCGCCAGCAGCTTGGGCCAGGGCCACCAAGAGACCCAGTACTTC.

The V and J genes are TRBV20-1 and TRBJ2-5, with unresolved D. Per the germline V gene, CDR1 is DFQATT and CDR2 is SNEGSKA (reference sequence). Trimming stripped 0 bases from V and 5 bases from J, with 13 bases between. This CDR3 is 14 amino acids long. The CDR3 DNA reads TGCAGTGCTAGAGATCTCCTCCCTGGCGAGACCCAGTACTTC. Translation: CSARDLLPGETQYF.

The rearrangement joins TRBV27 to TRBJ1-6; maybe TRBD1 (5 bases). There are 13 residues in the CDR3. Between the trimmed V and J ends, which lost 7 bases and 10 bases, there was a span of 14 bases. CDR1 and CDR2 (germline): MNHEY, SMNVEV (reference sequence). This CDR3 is CASTPGTGSPLHF. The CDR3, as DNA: TGTGCCAGCACCCCCGGGACGGGATCACCCCTCCACTTT.

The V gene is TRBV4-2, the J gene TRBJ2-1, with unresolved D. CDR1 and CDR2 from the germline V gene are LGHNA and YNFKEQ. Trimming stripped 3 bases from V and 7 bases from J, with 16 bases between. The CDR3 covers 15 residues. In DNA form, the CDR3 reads TGTGCCAGCAGCCATCGCGCGGTTTCTGAGAATGAGCAGTTCTTC. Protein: CASSHRAVSENEQFF.

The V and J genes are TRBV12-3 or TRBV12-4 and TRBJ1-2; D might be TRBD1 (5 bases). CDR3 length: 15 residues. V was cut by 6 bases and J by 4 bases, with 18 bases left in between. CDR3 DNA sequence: TGTGCCAGCAGCCCTACTCGGGACGCGGGCTATGGCTACACCTTC. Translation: CASSPTRDAGYGYTF.

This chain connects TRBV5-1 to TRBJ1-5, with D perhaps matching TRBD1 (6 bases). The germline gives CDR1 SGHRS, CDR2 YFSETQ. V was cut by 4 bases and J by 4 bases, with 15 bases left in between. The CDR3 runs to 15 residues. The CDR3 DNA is TGCGCCAGCAGCGACCCCGGGACACCGAATCAGCCCCAGCATTTT. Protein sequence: CASSDPGTPNQPQHF.

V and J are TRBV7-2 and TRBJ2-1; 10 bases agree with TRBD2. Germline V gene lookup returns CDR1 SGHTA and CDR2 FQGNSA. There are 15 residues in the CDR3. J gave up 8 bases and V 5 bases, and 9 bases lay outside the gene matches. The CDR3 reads CASSEHPTSGYEQFF. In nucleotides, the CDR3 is TGTGCCAGCAGCGAACACCCGACTAGCGGGTATGAGCAGTTCTTC.

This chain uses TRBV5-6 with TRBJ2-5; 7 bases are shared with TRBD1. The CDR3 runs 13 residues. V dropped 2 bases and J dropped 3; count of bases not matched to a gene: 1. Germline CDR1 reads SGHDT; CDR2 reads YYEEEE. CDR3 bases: TGTGCCAGCAGCTTAACAGGGGAAGAGACCCAGTACTTC. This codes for CASSLTGEETQYF.

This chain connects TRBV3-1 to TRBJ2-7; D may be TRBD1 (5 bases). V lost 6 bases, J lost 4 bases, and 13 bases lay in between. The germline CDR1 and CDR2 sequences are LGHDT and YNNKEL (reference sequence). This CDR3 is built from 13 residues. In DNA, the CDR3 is TGTGCCAGCAGTCAAAGTAGGGGTTACGAGCAGTACTTC. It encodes CASSQSRGYEQYF.

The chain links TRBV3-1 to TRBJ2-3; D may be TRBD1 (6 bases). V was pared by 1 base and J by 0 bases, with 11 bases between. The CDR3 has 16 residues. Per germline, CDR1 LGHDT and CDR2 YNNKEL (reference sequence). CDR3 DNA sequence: TGTGCCAGCAGCCAAGCTTGGACAGCTAGCACAGATACGCAGTATTTT. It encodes CASSQAWTASTDTQYF.

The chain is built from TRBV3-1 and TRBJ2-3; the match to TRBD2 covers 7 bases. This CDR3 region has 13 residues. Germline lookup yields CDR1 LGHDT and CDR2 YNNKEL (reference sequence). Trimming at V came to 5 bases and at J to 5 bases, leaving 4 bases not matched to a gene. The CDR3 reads CASSFGTKDTQYF. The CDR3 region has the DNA TGTGCCAGCAGCTTCGGGACTAAAGATACGCAGTATTTT.

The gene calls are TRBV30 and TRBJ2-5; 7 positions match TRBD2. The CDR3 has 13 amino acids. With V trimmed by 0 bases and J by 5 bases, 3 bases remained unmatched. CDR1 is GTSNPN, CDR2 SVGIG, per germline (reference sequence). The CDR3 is CAWSVRAGETQYF. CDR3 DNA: TGTGCCTGGAGTGTAAGAGCGGGGGAGACCCAGTACTTC.

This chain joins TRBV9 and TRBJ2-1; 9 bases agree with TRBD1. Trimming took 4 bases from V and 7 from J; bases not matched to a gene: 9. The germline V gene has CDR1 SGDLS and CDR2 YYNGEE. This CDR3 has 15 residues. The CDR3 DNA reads TGTGCCAGCAGCAATTCCGGGACAGGGAGTAATGAGCAGTTCTTC. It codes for CASSNSGTGSNEQFF.

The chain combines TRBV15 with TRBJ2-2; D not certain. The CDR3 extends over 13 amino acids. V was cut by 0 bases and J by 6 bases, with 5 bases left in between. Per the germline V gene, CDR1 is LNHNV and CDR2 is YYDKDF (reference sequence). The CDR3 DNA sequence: TGTGCCACCAGCAGAGATCGACCCGGGGAGCTGTTTTTT. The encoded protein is CATSRDRPGELFF.

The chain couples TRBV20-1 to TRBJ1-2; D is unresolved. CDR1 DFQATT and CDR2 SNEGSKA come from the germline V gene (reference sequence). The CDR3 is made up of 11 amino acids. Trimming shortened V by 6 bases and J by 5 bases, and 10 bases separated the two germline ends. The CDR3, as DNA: TGCAGTGCCCCCGACGGTTATGGCTACACCTTC. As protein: CSAPDGYGYTF.

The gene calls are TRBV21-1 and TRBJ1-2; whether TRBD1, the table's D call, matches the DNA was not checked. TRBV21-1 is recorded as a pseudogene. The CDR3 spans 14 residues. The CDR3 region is CASSGRGQGKGYTF. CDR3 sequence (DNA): TGTGCCAGCAGCGGCCGGGGACAGGGAAAAGGCTACACCTTC.

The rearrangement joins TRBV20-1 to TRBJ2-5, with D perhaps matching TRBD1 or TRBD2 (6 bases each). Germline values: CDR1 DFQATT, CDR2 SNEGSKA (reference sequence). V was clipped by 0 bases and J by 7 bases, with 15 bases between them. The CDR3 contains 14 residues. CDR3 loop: CSARDPGAVGTQYF. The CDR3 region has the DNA TGCAGTGCTAGAGATCCGGGGGCGGTTGGGACCCAGTACTTC.

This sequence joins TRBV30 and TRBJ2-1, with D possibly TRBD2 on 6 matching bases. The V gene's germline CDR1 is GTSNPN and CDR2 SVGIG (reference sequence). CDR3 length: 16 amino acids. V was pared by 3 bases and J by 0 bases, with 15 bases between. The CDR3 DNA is TGTGCCTGGAGCGCTCGCGACGGGAGCTCCTACAATGAGCAGTTCTTC. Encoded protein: CAWSARDGSSYNEQFF.

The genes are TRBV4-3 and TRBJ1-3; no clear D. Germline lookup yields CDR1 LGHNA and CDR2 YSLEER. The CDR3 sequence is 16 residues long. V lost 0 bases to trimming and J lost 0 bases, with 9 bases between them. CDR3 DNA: TGCGCCAGCAGCCAAGATCGGCTAACCTCTGGAAACACCATATATTTT. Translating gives CASSQDRLTSGNTIYF.

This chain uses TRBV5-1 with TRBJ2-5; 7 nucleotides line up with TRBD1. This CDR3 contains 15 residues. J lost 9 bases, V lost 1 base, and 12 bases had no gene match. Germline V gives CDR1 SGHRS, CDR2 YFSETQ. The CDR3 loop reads CASSLWGTGDEPQYF. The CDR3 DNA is TGCGCCAGCAGCTTGTGGGGCACAGGGGATGAGCCCCAGTACTTC.

In nucleotides, the CDR3 is TGTGCCAGCAGGCCCGGGACAAGGCCACCCGAGCAGTACTTC. It translates to CASRPGTRPPEQYF. The chain recombines TRBV28 with TRBJ2-7; TRBD1 might be the D (6 bases). Germline CDR1 MDHEN, CDR2 SYDVKM. The ends were cut back, 6 bases at V and 6 bases at J, with 18 bases in the middle. The CDR3 runs to 14 residues.

This CDR3 is CASSLSGQGSDEQYF. CDR3 nucleotide sequence: TGTGCCAGCAGTTTGTCGGGACAGGGTTCCGACGAGCAGTACTTC. This sequence joins TRBV28 and TRBJ2-7; TRBD1 matches 9 bases. The ends lost 3 bases at V and 5 bases at J; junction bases unmatched: 8. Germline V gene data show CDR1 as MDHEN and CDR2 as SYDVKM. The CDR3 covers 15 residues.

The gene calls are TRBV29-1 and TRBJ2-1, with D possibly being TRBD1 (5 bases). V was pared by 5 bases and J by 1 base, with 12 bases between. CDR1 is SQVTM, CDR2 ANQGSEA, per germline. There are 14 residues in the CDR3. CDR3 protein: CSVLLTVSYNEQFF. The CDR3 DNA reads TGCAGCGTTCTTCTGACAGTTTCCTACAATGAGCAGTTCTTC.

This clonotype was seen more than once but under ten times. CDR3 protein: CASSWGQGTYEQYF. The CDR3 region has the DNA TGTGCCAGCAGCTGGGGACAGGGAACCTACGAGCAGTACTTC. This sequence joins TRBV6-1 and TRBJ2-7, with 9 nucleotides matching TRBD1. CDR3 size: 14 residues. V lost 6 bases to trimming and J lost 2 bases; unmatched junction nucleotides: 5. Germline assignment: CDR1 MNHNS and CDR2 SASEGT.

The CDR3 nucleotides are TGCGCCAGCCTCCGACAGGTCGGGTCCCGGGGAGATACGCAGTATTTT. This sequence encodes CASLRQVGSRGDTQYF. This rearrangement joins TRBV4-1 to TRBJ2-3; D may be TRBD1 (6 bases). Trimming took off 8 bases at V and 5 bases at J, with 23 bases between the two ends. There are 16 residues in the CDR3. Looked up from germline, CDR1 is MGHRA and CDR2 is YSYEKL.